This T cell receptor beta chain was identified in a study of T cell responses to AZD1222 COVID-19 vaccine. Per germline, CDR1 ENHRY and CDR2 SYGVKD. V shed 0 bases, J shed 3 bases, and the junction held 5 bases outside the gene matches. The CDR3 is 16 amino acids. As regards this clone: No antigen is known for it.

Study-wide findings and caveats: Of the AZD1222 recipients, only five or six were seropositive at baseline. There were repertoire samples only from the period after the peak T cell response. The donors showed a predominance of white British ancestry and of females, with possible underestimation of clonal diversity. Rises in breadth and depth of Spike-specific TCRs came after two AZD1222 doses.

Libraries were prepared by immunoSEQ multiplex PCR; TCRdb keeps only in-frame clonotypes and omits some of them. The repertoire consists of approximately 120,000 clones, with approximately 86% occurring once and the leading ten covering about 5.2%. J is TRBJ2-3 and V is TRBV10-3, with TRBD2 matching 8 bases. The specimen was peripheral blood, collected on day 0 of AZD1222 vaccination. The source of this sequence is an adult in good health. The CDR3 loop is CAISESQRGGTDTQYF. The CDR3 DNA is TGTGCCATCAGTGAGTCGCAACGCGGGGGGACAGATACGCAGTATTTT.